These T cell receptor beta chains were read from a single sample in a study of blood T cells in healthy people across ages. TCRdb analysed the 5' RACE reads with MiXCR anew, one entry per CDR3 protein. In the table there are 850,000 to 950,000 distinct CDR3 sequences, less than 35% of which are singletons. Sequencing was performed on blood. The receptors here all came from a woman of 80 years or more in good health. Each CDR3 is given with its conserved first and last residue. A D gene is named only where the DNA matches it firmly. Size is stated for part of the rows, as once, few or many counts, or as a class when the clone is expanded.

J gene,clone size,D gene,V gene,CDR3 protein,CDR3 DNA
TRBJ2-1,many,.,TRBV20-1,CSARRGSQFAEQFF,TGCAGTGCTAGAAGGGGAAGCCAGTTCGCTGAGCAGTTCTTC
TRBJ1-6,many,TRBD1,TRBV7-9,CASSPSDRVYNSPLHF,TGTGCCAGCAGCCCCTCCGACAGGGTTTATAATTCACCCCTCCACTTT
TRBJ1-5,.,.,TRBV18,CASSPPPGGPNQPQHF,TGTGCCAGCTCACCACCGCCCGGGGGACCCAATCAGCCCCAGCATTTT
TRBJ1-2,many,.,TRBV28,CASSGPLGYTF,TGTGCCAGCAGTGGGCCTCTTGGCTACACCTTC
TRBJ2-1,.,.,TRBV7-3,CASSLQDGAQFF,TGTGCCAGCAGCTTACAGGACGGGGCCCAGTTCTTC
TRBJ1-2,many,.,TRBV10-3,CAISSGANYGYTF,TGTGCCATCAGTTCAGGGGCGAACTATGGCTACACCTTC
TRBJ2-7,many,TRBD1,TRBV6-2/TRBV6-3,CASSYSGPSGQGHEQYF,TGTGCCAGCAGTTACTCGGGGCCCTCGGGACAGGGCCACGAGCAGTACTTC
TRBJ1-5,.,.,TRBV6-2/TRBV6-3,CASSLSVLLQPQHF,TGTGCCAGCAGTTTGTCGGTCCTGCTTCAGCCCCAGCATTTT
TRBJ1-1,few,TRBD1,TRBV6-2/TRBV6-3,CASSPSSKTGPAFF,TGTGCCAGCAGTCCCTCATCAAAGACAGGGCCGGCTTTCTTT
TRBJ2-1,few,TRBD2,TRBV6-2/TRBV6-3,CASLRAAGGQRNEQFF,TGTGCCAGCCTTCGGGCAGCGGGGGGGCAGCGGAATGAGCAGTTCTTC
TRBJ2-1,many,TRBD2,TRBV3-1,CASNLAGGPNEQFF,TGTGCCAGCAACCTAGCGGGGGGGCCCAATGAGCAGTTCTTC
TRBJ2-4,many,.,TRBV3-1,CASSQERIFWAKNIQYF,TGTGCCAGCAGCCAAGAGAGGATCTTTTGGGCCAAAAACATTCAGTACTTC
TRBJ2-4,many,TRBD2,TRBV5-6,CASSGQTSGDIQYF,TGTGCCAGCAGCGGGCAGACTAGCGGGGACATTCAGTACTTC
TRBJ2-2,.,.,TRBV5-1,CASSFGTLNTGERFF,TGCGCCAGCAGCTTCGGGACACTAAACACCGGGGAGCGGTTTTTT
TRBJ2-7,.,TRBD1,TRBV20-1,CSAKGDRGNYEQYF,TGCAGTGCTAAGGGGGACAGGGGTAATTACGAGCAGTACTTC
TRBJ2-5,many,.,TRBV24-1,CATSSGRIGETQYF,TGTGCCACCAGTTCAGGGAGGATCGGGGAGACCCAGTACTTC
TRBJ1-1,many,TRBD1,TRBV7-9,CASSGQGGMNTEAFF,TGTGCCAGCAGCGGACAGGGGGGTATGAACACTGAAGCTTTCTTT
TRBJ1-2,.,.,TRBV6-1,CASSEGALVYGYTF,TGTGCCAGCAGTGAAGGGGCCCTCGTCTATGGCTACACCTTC
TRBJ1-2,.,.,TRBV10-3,CAISDTGSGYGYTF,TGTGCCATCAGTGACACAGGGTCTGGCTATGGCTACACCTTC
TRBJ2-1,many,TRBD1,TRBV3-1,CASSRNQGQGANNEQFF,TGTGCCAGCAGCCGAAACCAGGGACAGGGGGCCAACAATGAGCAGTTCTTC
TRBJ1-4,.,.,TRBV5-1,CASSLDGDTARGNEKLFF,TGCGCCAGCAGCTTGGACGGGGACACGGCCAGGGGCAATGAAAAACTGTTTTTT
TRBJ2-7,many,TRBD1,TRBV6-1,CASRGQGSNEQYF,TGTGCCAGCAGGGGACAGGGTAGTAACGAGCAGTACTTC
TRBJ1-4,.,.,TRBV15,CATTGQLNEKLFF,TGTGCCACCACCGGACAGCTTAATGAAAAACTGTTTTTT
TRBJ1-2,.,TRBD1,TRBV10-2,CASRSTGKDYGYTF,TGCGCCAGCAGGTCGACAGGGAAGGACTATGGCTACACCTTC
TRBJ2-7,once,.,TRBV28,CASSSTGIYEQYF,TGTGCCAGCAGCTCTACCGGGATCTACGAGCAGTACTTC
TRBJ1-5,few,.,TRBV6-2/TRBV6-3,CASSRPLWNQPQHF,TGTGCCAGCAGTAGACCCTTATGGAATCAGCCCCAGCATTTT
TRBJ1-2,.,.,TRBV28,CASSWDLENGYTF,TGTGCCAGCAGCTGGGACCTCGAAAATGGCTACACCTTC
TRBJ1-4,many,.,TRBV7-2,CASSLGSGGNEKLFF,TGTGCCAGCAGCTTAGGGTCCGGCGGCAATGAAAAACTGTTTTTT
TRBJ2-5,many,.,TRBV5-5,CASSFPPGQETQYF,TGTGCCAGCAGCTTCCCCCCGGGGCAAGAGACCCAGTACTTC
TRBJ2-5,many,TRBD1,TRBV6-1,CASSEATGTETQYF,TGTGCCAGCAGTGAAGCGACAGGGACAGAGACCCAGTACTTC
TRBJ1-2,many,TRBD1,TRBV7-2,CASSPRINRRTGGSYGYTF,TGTGCCAGCAGCCCACGGATAAACCGGCGGACAGGGGGCAGCTATGGCTACACCTTC
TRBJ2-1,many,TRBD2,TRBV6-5,CASSYSNVASGGAWNEQFF,TGTGCCAGCAGTTACTCGAATGTGGCTAGCGGGGGGGCGTGGAATGAGCAGTTCTTC
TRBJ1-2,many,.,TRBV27,CASSRPGGRDGYTF,TGTGCCAGCAGCCGGCCCGGGGGGCGGGATGGCTACACCTTC
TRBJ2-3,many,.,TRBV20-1,CSARRLQGVDTQYF,TGCAGTGCTAGACGCCTCCAAGGGGTAGATACGCAGTATTTT
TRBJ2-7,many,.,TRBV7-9,CASSLYREPYEQYF,TGTGCCAGCAGCTTATACCGGGAACCCTACGAGCAGTACTTC
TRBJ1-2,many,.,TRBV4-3,CASSQDGQTFYGYTF,TGCGCCAGCAGCCAAGATGGACAGACGTTCTATGGCTACACCTTC
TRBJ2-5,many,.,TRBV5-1,CASSSGVVGETQYF,TGCGCCAGCAGCTCAGGGGTTGTTGGGGAGACCCAGTACTTC
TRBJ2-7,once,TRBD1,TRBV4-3,CASSQDEGQGYEQYF,TGCGCCAGCAGCCAAGATGAAGGACAGGGCTACGAGCAGTACTTC
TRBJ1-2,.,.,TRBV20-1,CSARDRSLGAGDGYTF,TGCAGTGCTAGAGATCGTAGTCTGGGGGCCGGGGATGGCTACACCTTC
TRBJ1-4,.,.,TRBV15,CATSRDTGRNEKLFF,TGTGCCACCAGCAGAGATACAGGCCGAAATGAAAAACTGTTTTTT
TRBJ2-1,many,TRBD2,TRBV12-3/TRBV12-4,CASSLDSGGAGSNEQFF,TGTGCCAGCAGTTTAGATAGCGGGGGGGCCGGGTCCAATGAGCAGTTCTTC
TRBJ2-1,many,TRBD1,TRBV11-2,CASSLQGAQAREQFF,TGTGCCAGCAGTCTTCAGGGGGCGCAGGCCCGTGAGCAGTTCTTC
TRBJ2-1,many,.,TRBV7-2,CASRSGGNPYNEQFF,TGTGCCAGCAGGTCGGGGGGCAACCCCTACAATGAGCAGTTCTTC
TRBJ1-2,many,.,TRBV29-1,CSVVWGTHGYTF,TGCAGCGTTGTTTGGGGGACCCATGGCTACACCTTC
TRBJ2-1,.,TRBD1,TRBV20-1,CSPRGTGGIGEQFF,TGCAGTCCGAGGGGAACAGGGGGCATTGGGGAGCAGTTCTTC
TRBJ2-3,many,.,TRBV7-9,CASRRRVTDTQYF,TGTGCCAGCAGGAGAAGGGTCACAGATACGCAGTATTTT
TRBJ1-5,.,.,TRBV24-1,CATSDPGRAGQPQHF,TGTGCCACCAGTGATCCGGGAAGGGCTGGTCAGCCCCAGCATTTT
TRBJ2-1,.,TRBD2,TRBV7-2,CASSLSAEGGAEQFF,TGTGCCAGCAGCTTAAGCGCGGAGGGAGGGGCTGAGCAGTTCTTC
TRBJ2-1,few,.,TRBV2,CASSLWGGGLNEQFF,TGTGCCAGCAGCCTCTGGGGGGGGGGCCTCAATGAGCAGTTCTTC